This entry lists 32 T cell receptor beta chains sequenced from one sample in a study of cytomegalovirus exposure and HLA in healthy donors (dated by TCRdb to about 2017). Libraries were built with the immunoSEQ multiplex PCR assay. TCRdb holds this immuneACCESS table with in-frame rearrangements only. Some clones are missing; in checked studies, unresolved V genes explain under half, and the rest has no known cause. The sample profile shows about 120,000 clones; approximately 87% of them were found once. Of the sample, about 6% falls within the top ten clones. Sequenced input: PBMCs. These receptors originate from a woman aged 18-30 years in good health and CMV-seropositive.

V gene TRBV9 combines with J gene TRBJ2-7; D uncertain. CDR1 SGDLS and CDR2 YYNGEE come from the germline V gene. V shed 2 bases and J shed 3 bases, with 15 bases lying between them. The CDR3 extends over 15 amino acids. This CDR3 is CASSVEPSPLYEQYF. The CDR3 region has the DNA TGTGCCAGCAGCGTGGAGCCGTCCCCGCTCTACGAGCAGTACTTC.

V is TRBV21-1 and J is TRBJ2-7; the table gives TRBD1 as D, unverified against the DNA. TRBV21-1 is a listed pseudogene. This CDR3 region has 14 residues. The CDR3 bases are TGTGCCAGCAGCAAAGGTCCAGGTGCCTACGAGCAGTACTTC. Translated, it gives CASSKGPGAYEQYF.

The chain uses TRBV27 and TRBJ2-6, with 8 bases aligning to TRBD1. The CDR3 is made up of 17 amino acids. V lost 2 bases, J lost 4 bases, and 7 bases stayed unmatched. CDR1 and CDR2 (germline): MNHEY, SMNVEV (reference sequence). CDR3: CASSLLQGAVGANVLTF. CDR3 in DNA: TGTGCCAGCAGTTTACTCCAGGGGGCGGTAGGGGCCAACGTCCTGACTTTC.

The chain couples TRBV5-4 to TRBJ2-1; 15 nucleotides match TRBD2. J was trimmed by 8 bases and V by 4 bases; bases with no gene match: 7. Germline lookup yields CDR1 SGHNT and CDR2 YYREEE (reference sequence). CDR3 length equals 16 residues. The CDR3 reads CASSPRTSGRVYEQFF. CDR3 nucleotides: TGTGCCAGCAGCCCACGGACTAGCGGGAGGGTCTATGAGCAGTTCTTC.

The J gene is TRBJ1-2, the V gene TRBV30, with a tentative D call TRBD1 (6 bases). Deletions cut 3 bases from V and 5 bases from J, with 13 bases between. The CDR3 consists of 13 residues. Per the germline V gene, CDR1 is GTSNPN and CDR2 is SVGIG (reference sequence). The CDR3 region has the DNA TGTGCCTGGAGACCGGGACATGGGTATGGCTACACCTTC. Amino acid sequence: CAWRPGHGYGYTF.

The V and J genes are TRBV4-1 and TRBJ2-7, with D tentatively TRBD1 (5 bases). The CDR3 has 14 amino acids. Germline values: CDR1 MGHRA, CDR2 YSYEKL. V lost 4 bases, J lost 4 bases, and 14 bases lay in between. CDR3 amino acids: CASSLNPGHYEQYF. The CDR3 region has the DNA TGCGCCAGCAGCCTAAACCCAGGGCATTACGAGCAGTACTTC.

The V and J genes are TRBV7-9 and TRBJ2-7, with 7 nucleotides matching TRBD1. CDR1 and CDR2 (germline): SEHNR, FQNEAQ (reference sequence). V was clipped by 5 bases and J by 2 bases; unmatched bases: 9. CDR3 length equals 15 residues. CDR3 nucleotide sequence: TGTGCCAGCAGCCCTAGGGGGCGACCTCCCTACGAGCAGTACTTC. It translates to CASSPRGRPPYEQYF.

The rearrangement links TRBV13 to TRBJ2-7; 9 positions match TRBD1. Germline-derived CDR1 and CDR2 are PRHDT and FYEKMQ (reference sequence). The ends lost 6 bases at V and 6 bases at J; junction bases unmatched: 9. The CDR3 runs to 14 residues. The CDR3 protein is CASSTGGRGLEQYF. The CDR3 DNA sequence: TGTGCCAGCAGTACAGGGGGCAGAGGGCTCGAGCAGTACTTC.

This clone appeared once. The CDR3 here is CASSQDTVRGNTIYF. DNA for the CDR3: TGCGCCAGCAGCCAAGATACGGTTCGTGGAAACACCATATATTTT. This rearrangement joins TRBV4-1 to TRBJ1-3, with D unclear. The CDR3 is made up of 15 amino acids. The germline V and J ends were trimmed by 0 bases and 3 bases, with 9 bases remaining between them. Germline V lookup: CDR1 MGHRA, CDR2 YSYEKL.

The rearrangement links TRBV14 to TRBJ1-1; the D is unclear. This CDR3 spans 13 amino acids. V lost 0 bases and J lost 5, with 7 bases in between. Germline V gene sequence: CDR1 SGHDN, CDR2 FVKESK. CDR3 DNA: TGTGCCAGCAGCCAAGAGTTGAGAACTGAAGCTTTCTTT. Protein: CASSQELRTEAFF.

The rearrangement uses TRBV19 and TRBJ2-1, with a weak D call TRBD2 (5 bases). The V end lost 5 bases, the J end lost 3 bases, and 17 bases lay between the germline ends. The CDR3 is 16 amino acids. CDR1 is LNHDA, CDR2 SQIVND, per germline (reference sequence). The CDR3 DNA follows: TGTGCCAGTAGTGTACACAGAGACGGGAACTACAATGAGCAGTTCTTC. Translating gives CASSVHRDGNYNEQFF.

This clone was counted only a few times. V and J are TRBV18 and TRBJ1-1; 10 positions agree with TRBD1. This CDR3 contains 14 residues. Per the germline V gene, CDR1 is KGHSH and CDR2 is LQKENI. The V gene end was trimmed by 8 bases and the J gene end by 5 bases; junction bases not matched to a gene: 8. This chain's CDR3 is CASDAGTGVTEAFF. The CDR3 DNA reads as TGTGCCAGCGACGCAGGGACAGGGGTGACTGAAGCTTTCTTT.

V gene TRBV4-1 combines with J gene TRBJ1-2; D remains unclear. The CDR3 has 15 residues. Looked up from germline, CDR1 is MGHRA and CDR2 is YSYEKL. Between the trimmed V and J ends, which lost 0 bases and 4 bases, there was a span of 12 bases. CDR3 sequence: CASSQDRLNLYGYTF. CDR3 DNA: TGCGCCAGCAGCCAAGACAGACTGAACCTCTATGGCTACACCTTC.

The J gene is TRBJ1-2, the V gene TRBV7-8, with a weak D call TRBD1 (6 bases). Trimming stripped 1 base from V and 9 bases from J, with 18 bases between. The CDR3 covers 15 residues. Germline CDR1 is SGHVS and CDR2 is FQNEAQ. DNA of the CDR3: TGTGCCAGCAGCTTAGACGGCAGGGGCACCGGCAGCTACACCTTC. Protein: CASSLDGRGTGSYTF.

The CDR3 sequence: CASSLGGEEAFF. The CDR3 DNA sequence: TGTGCCAGCAGCCTGGGAGGTGAAGAAGCTTTCTTT. The chain couples TRBV5-4 to TRBJ1-1; D gene uncertain. This CDR3 has 12 residues. V gave up 4 bases and J gave up 8 bases, with 12 bases separating them. Per germline, CDR1 SGHNT and CDR2 YYREEE (reference sequence).

This chain's CDR3 is CASSTNERGRADTQYF. CDR3 nucleotide sequence: TGTGCCAGCAGCACAAACGAAAGGGGGCGGGCAGATACGCAGTATTTT. V usage is TRBV7-9 and J usage is TRBJ2-3, with 7 bases identical to TRBD1. Losses at the gene ends were 5 bases for V and 4 bases for J; bases not matched to a gene: 12. The V gene's germline CDR1 is SEHNR and CDR2 FQNEAQ (reference sequence). The CDR3 contains 16 residues.

For the CDR3, the DNA is TGCGCCAGCAGCCAAGAACCTTACGGGACTAGCGGATACAATGAGCAGTTCTTC. This sequence encodes CASSQEPYGTSGYNEQFF. V usage is TRBV4-3 and J usage is TRBJ2-1; 11 bases match TRBD2. CDR3 size: 18 residues. Germline-derived CDR1 and CDR2 are LGHNA and YSLEER. V trimming: 0 bases; J trimming: 4 bases; junction bases outside the gene matches: 8.

This chain joins TRBV5-1 and TRBJ1-1, with TRBD1 matching over 9 bases. Germline-derived CDR1 and CDR2 are SGHRS and YFSETQ. The CDR3 is 16 residues long. J gave up 4 bases and V 2 bases, and 9 bases lay outside the gene matches. The CDR3 nucleotides are TGCGCCAGCAGCTTCACCGGGACAGGGAGGCGCACTGAAGCTTTCTTT. Its translation is CASSFTGTGRRTEAFF.

The rearrangement links TRBV5-4 to TRBJ1-1; 8 bases fit TRBD1. This CDR3 contains 16 residues. J was trimmed by 5 bases and V by 4 bases; bases with no gene match: 13. Germline V gives CDR1 SGHNT, CDR2 YYREEE (reference sequence). The CDR3 loop is CASSLIGTGWGTEAFF. The CDR3 DNA follows: TGTGCCAGCAGCCTGATTGGGACAGGATGGGGTACTGAAGCTTTCTTT.

This chain uses TRBV27 with TRBJ1-1; TRBD1 agrees at 9 bases. Germline CDR1 MNHEY, CDR2 SMNVEV (reference sequence). The CDR3 has 12 residues. V was pared by 8 bases and J by 4 bases, with 2 bases of the junction left unmatched. The DNA of the CDR3 is TGTGCCAGCCAGACAGGGGGCACTGAAGCTTTCTTT. Translating gives CASQTGGTEAFF.

The gene calls are TRBV4-3 and TRBJ2-7, with 7 bases identical to TRBD1. This CDR3 is 17 amino acids long. V shed 2 bases and J 3 bases; nucleotides not matched to a gene: 13. Germline V gene data show CDR1 as LGHNA and CDR2 as YSLEER. In nucleotides, the CDR3 is TGCGCCAGCAGCCAACGGCGGATCGGGACAGCAAACTACGAGCAGTACTTC. Translation gives CASSQRRIGTANYEQYF.

The J gene is TRBJ2-1, the V gene TRBV25-1, with D maybe TRBD1 (6 bases). This CDR3 has 14 residues. The germline V gene has CDR1 MGHDK and CDR2 SYGVNS. V gave up 4 bases and J gave up 3 bases, with 10 bases separating them. The DNA of the CDR3 is TGTGCCAGCAGTGCAATGACAGGCTACAATGAGCAGTTCTTC. It yields the protein CASSAMTGYNEQFF.

The rearrangement links TRBV15 to TRBJ1-3; TRBD1 matches 9 bases. V was pared by 5 bases and J by 4 bases, with 3 bases of the junction left unmatched. The CDR3 extends over 14 amino acids. Germline V gene sequence: CDR1 LNHNV, CDR2 YYDKDF (reference sequence). As DNA, the CDR3 is TGTGCCACCAGCCGGACAGGGGTCGGAAACACCATATATTTT. It encodes CATSRTGVGNTIYF.

This rearrangement joins TRBV4-1 to TRBJ1-4, with D perhaps matching TRBD1 (6 bases). This CDR3 contains 15 residues. Deletions cut 7 bases from V and 8 bases from J, with 20 bases between. From germline, CDR1 is MGHRA and CDR2 YSYEKL. CDR3 amino acids: CASTGPTGQREKLFF. The DNA for the CDR3 is TGCGCCAGCACCGGACCGACCGGACAGCGGGAAAAACTGTTTTTT.

The chain has TRBV13 and TRBJ1-2; 8 bases align to TRBD1. In germline, CDR1 is PRHDT, CDR2 FYEKMQ (reference sequence). J gave up 7 bases and V 6 bases, and 19 bases lay outside the gene matches. The CDR3 covers 17 residues. The CDR3 DNA reads as TGTGCCAGCAGATATACAGGGGGGGACGTCGGTTTTATTGGCTACACCTTC. Amino acid sequence: CASRYTGGDVGFIGYTF.

A single count supports this clone. This chain uses TRBV5-4 with TRBJ1-1; TRBD1 matches 10 bases. Looked up from germline, CDR1 is SGHNT and CDR2 is YYREEE (reference sequence). V shed 3 bases and J 4 bases; nucleotides not matched to a gene: 6. The CDR3 totals 15 residues. The CDR3 DNA reads as TGTGCCAGCAGCTCTAGACAGGGGGCGCGCACTGAAGCTTTCTTT. Protein: CASSSRQGARTEAFF.

This clone appeared a single time. The V and J genes are TRBV4-3 and TRBJ2-2; maybe TRBD2 (5 bases). Germline values: CDR1 LGHNA, CDR2 YSLEER. V was shortened by 1 base and J by 5 bases, with 11 bases between the two germline ends. The CDR3 runs to 15 residues. Here the CDR3 DNA reads TGCGCCAGCAGCCAAGTCCTCCGCGGGACCGGGGAGCTGTTTTTT. This codes for CASSQVLRGTGELFF.

The chain joins TRBV13 to TRBJ1-1, with D tentatively TRBD1 (6 bases). Looked up from germline, CDR1 is PRHDT and CDR2 is FYEKMQ (reference sequence). Trimming removed 6 bases from V and 11 bases from J, with 16 bases in between. The CDR3 covers 12 residues. CDR3 DNA: TGTGCCAGCAGGGGTACAGGGCGGGAGGCTTTCTTT. It yields the protein CASRGTGREAFF.

The count of this clone is one. The gene calls are TRBV27 and TRBJ2-3, with TRBD1 as a possible D gene (6 bases). Germline lookup yields CDR1 MNHEY and CDR2 SMNVEV (reference sequence). V shed 4 bases and J shed 4 bases, with 12 bases lying between them. This CDR3 is built from 14 residues. In DNA, the CDR3 is TGTGCCAGCAGTTCAGGGGAACACCCAGATACGCAGTATTTT. Translating it yields CASSSGEHPDTQYF.

V is TRBV6-5 and J is TRBJ2-7, with D possibly matching TRBD2 (6 bases). This CDR3 is built from 14 residues. The germline V gene has CDR1 MNHEY and CDR2 SVGAGI. V lost 4 bases to trimming and J lost 2 bases, with 12 bases between them. CDR3 sequence (DNA): TGTGCCAGCAGTTTCCGGGACTCCCCCTACGAGCAGTACTTC. Translating it yields CASSFRDSPYEQYF.

The chain uses TRBV30 and TRBJ1-1; D remains ambiguous. The V gene's germline CDR1 is GTSNPN and CDR2 SVGIG (reference sequence). Trimming cost V 5 bases and J 0 bases, with 13 bases left between them. CDR3 length: 14 residues. In DNA, the CDR3 is TGTGCCTGGGACACACAATTTATGAACACTGAAGCTTTCTTT. This codes for CAWDTQFMNTEAFF. Using reference TRBV30 and TRBJ1-1 for the parts outside the CDR3, the full variable domain is SQTIHQWPATLVQPVGSPLSLECTVEGTSNPNLYWYRQAAGRGLQLLFYSVGIGQISSEVPQNLSASRPQDRQFILSSKKLLLSDSGFYLCAWDTQFMNTEAFFGQGTRLTVV.

V and J are TRBV5-6 and TRBJ1-2; 9 bases are shared with TRBD1. V lost 4 bases to trimming and J lost 4 bases; unmatched junction nucleotides: 8. Germline assignment: CDR1 SGHDT and CDR2 YYEEEE. The CDR3 length is 15 residues. The CDR3 bases are TGTGCCAGCAGCCCCGGGACAGGGAACCTCTATGGCTACACCTTC. This encodes CASSPGTGNLYGYTF.